What follows is one T cell receptor (beta chain) and its context. This entry is derived from a study of blood T cell repertoires in COVID-19. Background on the study: Acute and convalescent COVID-19 specimens originated in the United States, Italy and Spain. PBMCs, B-cell-depleted T cells, or T cells provided the cDNA or gDNA that made up the material.

Germline CDR1 reads SGDLS; CDR2 reads YYNGEE. CDR3 length: 15 amino acids. Trimming shortened V by 1 base and J by 2 bases, and 13 bases separated the two germline ends. Under the authors' procedure: Quantification of nucleated cells was approximated via reference gene primer amplification. Sequencing used immunoSEQ multiplex PCR; TCRdb keeps in-frame clones, though not all of them. V and J calls and clone size are those listed in that table; D and trimming were worked out from the DNA. The profile covers 70,000 or so clones, with roughly 86% appearing a single time and around 14% taken by the ten largest.

The clonotype was recovered from a woman aged 55-70 years with acute or convalescent COVID-19. V gene TRBV9 combines with J gene TRBJ2-7; possible D gene TRBD1, 6 bases. Sequencing input: peripheral blood. CDR3 DNA: TGTGCCAGCAGCGTACAGCCAGGGGAAACCTACGAGCAGTACTTC. It yields the protein CASSVQPGETYEQYF.